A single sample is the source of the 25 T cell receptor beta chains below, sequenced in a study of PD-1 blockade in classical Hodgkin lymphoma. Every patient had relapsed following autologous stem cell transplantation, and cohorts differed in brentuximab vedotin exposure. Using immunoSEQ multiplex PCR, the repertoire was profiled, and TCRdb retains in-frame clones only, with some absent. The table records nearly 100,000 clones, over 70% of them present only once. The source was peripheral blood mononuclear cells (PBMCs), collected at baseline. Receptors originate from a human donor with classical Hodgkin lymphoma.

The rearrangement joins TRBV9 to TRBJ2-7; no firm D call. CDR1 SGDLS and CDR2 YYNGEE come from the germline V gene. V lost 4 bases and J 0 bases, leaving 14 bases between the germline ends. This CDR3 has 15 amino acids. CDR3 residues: CASSLAPFASYEQYF. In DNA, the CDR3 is TGTGCCAGCAGCTTAGCCCCGTTCGCCTCCTACGAGCAGTACTTC.

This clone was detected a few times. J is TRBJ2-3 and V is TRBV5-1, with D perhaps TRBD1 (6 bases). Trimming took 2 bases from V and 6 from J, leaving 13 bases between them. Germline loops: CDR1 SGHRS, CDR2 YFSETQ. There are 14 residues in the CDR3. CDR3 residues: CASSLQGSGDTQYF. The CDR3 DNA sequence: TGCGCCAGCAGCTTACAGGGTTCTGGTGATACGCAGTATTTT.

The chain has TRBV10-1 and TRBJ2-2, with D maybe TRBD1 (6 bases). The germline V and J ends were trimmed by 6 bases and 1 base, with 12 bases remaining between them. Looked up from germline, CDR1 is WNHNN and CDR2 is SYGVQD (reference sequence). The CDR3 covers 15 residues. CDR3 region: CASSSGTLNTGELFF. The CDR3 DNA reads TGCGCCAGCAGCTCCGGGACATTGAACACCGGGGAGCTGTTTTTT.

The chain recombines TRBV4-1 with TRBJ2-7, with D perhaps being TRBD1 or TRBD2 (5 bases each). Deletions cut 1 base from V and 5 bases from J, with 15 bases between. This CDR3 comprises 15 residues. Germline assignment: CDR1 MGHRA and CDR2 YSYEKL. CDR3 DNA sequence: TGCGCCAGCAGCCAAGGAGGTGGGGGAGAGGACGAGCAGTACTTC. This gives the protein CASSQGGGGEDEQYF.

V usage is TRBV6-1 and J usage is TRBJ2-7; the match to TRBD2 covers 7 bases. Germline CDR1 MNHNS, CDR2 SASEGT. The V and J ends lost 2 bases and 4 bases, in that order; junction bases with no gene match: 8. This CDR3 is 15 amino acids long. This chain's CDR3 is CASSELASGVYEQYF. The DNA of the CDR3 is TGTGCCAGCAGTGAATTGGCTAGCGGAGTTTACGAGCAGTACTTC.

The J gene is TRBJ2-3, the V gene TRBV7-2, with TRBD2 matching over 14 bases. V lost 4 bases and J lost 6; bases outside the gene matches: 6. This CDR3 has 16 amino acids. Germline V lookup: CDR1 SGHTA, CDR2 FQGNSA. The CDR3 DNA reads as TGTGCCAGCAGCTCGGGACGACTAGCGGGAGGGGATACGCAGTATTTT. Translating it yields CASSSGRLAGGDTQYF.

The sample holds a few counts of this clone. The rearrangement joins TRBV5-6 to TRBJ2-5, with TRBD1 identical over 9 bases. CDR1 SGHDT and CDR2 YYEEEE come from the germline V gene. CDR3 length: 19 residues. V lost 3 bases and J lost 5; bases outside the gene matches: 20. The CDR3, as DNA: TGTGCCAGCAGCTCACCCTGGCTACAGGGGGCGTATTATATGGAGACCCAGTACTTC. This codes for CASSSPWLQGAYYMETQYF.

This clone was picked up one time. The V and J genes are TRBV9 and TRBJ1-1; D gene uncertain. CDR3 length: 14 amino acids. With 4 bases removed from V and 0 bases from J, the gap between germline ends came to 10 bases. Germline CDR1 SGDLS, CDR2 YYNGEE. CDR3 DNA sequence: TGTGCCAGCAGCCCCGCGGGCATGAACACTGAAGCTTTCTTT. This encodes CASSPAGMNTEAFF.

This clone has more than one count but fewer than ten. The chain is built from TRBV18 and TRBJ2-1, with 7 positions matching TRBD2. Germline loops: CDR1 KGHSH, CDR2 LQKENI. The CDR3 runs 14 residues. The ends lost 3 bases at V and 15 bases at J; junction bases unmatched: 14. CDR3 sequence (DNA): TGTGCCAGCTCACCCTCCTTAAGGGAGGGCCTTGGGTTCTTC. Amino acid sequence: CASSPSLREGLGFF.

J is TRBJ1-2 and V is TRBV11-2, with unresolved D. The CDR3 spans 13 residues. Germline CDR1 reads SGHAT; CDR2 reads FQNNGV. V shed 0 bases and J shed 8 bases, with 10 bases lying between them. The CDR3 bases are TGTGCCAGCAGCTTAGAGTCCAACCGAGGCTACACCTTC. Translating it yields CASSLESNRGYTF.

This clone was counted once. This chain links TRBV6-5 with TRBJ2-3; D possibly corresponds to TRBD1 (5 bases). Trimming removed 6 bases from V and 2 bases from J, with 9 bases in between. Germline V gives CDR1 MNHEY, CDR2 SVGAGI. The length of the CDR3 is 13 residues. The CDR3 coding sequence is TGTGCCAGCAGGGACATCTCCACAGATACGCAGTATTTT. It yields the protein CASRDISTDTQYF.

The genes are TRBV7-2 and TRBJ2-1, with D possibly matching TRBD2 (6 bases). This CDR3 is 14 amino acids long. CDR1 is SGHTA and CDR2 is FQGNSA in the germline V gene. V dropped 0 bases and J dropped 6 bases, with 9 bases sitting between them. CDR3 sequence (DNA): TGTGCCAGCAGCTTAGCAGGGAGGAGCAATGAGCAGTTCTTC. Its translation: CASSLAGRSNEQFF.

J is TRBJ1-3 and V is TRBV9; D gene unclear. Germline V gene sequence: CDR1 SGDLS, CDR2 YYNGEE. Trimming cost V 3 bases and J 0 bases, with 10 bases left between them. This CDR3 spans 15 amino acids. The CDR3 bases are TGTGCCAGCAGCGCCCGGGCTAGCTCTGGAAACACCATATATTTT. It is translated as CASSARASSGNTIYF.

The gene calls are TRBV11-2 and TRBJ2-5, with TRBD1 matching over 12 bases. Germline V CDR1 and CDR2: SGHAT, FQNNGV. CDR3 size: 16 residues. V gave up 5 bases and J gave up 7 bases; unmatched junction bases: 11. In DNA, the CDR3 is TGTGCCAGCAGCCCCCTCTCCGGGACAGGGGGCGGGACCCAGTACTTC. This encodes CASSPLSGTGGGTQYF. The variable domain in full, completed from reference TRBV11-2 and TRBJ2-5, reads EAGVAQSPRYKIIEKRQSVAFWCNPISGHATLYWYQQILGQGPKLLIQFQNNGVVDDSQLPKDRFSAERLKGVDSTLKIQPAKLEDSAVYLCASSPLSGTGGGTQYFGPGTRLLVL.

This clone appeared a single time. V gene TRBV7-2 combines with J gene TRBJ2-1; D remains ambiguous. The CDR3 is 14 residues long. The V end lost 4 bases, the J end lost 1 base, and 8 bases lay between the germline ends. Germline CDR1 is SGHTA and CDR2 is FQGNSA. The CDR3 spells CASSSLHSYNEQFF. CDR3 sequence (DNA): TGTGCCAGCAGCTCTCTCCATTCCTACAATGAGCAGTTCTTC.

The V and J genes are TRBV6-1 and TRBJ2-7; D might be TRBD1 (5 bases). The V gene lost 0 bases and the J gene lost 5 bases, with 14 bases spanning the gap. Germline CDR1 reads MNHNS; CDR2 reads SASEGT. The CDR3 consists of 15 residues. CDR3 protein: CASSEASAGKNEQYF. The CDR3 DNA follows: TGTGCCAGCAGTGAAGCGTCGGCAGGGAAGAACGAGCAGTACTTC.

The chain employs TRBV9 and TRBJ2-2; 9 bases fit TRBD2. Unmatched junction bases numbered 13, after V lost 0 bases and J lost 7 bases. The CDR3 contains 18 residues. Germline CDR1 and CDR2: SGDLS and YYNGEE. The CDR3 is CASSVDRIAGATVGELFF. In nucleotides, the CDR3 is TGTGCCAGCAGCGTAGACAGAATAGCGGGAGCGACTGTCGGGGAGCTGTTTTTT.

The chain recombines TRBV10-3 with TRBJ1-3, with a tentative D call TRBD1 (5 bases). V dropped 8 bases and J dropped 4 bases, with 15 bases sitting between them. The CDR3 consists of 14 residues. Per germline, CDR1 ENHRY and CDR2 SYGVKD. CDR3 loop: CAIGGVGSGNTIYF. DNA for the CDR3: TGTGCCATCGGGGGAGTGGGTTCAGGAAACACCATATATTTT.

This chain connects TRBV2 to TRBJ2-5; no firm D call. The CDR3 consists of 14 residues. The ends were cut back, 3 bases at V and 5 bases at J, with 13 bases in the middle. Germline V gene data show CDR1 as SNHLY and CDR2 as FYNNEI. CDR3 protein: CASSEGRGSETQYF. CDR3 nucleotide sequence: TGTGCCAGCAGTGAGGGCAGAGGCTCCGAGACCCAGTACTTC.

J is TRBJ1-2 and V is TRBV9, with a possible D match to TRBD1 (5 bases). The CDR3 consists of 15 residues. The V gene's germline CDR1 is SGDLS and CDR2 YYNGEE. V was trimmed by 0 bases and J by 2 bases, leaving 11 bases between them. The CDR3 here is CASSVDGRGNYGYTF. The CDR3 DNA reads TGTGCCAGCAGCGTAGATGGAAGGGGAAACTATGGCTACACCTTC.

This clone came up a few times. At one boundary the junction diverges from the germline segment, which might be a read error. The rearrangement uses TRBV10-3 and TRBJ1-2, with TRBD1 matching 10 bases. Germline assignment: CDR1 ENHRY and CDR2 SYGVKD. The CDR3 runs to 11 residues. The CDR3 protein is CAISGGQGTSF. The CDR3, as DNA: TGTGCCATCAGTGGGGGACAGGGGACAAGCTTC.

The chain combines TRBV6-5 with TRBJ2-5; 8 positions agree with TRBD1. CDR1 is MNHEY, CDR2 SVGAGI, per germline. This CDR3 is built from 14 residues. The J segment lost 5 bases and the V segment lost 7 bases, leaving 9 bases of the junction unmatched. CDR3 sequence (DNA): TGTGCCAGCACCGGGGCAGGGGGCGTTGAGACCCAGTACTTC. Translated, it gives CASTGAGGVETQYF.

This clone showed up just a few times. The CDR3 bases are TGTGCCAGCAGCTTAGTTGGGACAGGGCATGAAAAACTGTTTTTT. Its protein product is CASSLVGTGHEKLFF. The chain has TRBV7-2 and TRBJ1-4; 9 bases match TRBD1. There are 15 residues in the CDR3. Germline CDR1 is SGHTA and CDR2 is FQGNSA. V gave up 1 base and J gave up 6 bases; unmatched junction bases: 3.

CDR3: CASSPWDGGLKKETQYF. Here the CDR3 DNA reads TGTGCCAGCAGCCCATGGGACGGTGGGCTTAAAAAAGAGACCCAGTACTTC. The rearrangement joins TRBV7-6 to TRBJ2-5, with D possibly called TRBD1 or TRBD2 (5 bases each). Trimming pared 5 bases from V and 3 bases from J, leaving 22 bases between. The CDR3 sequence is 17 residues long. Germline V gene data show CDR1 as SGHVS and CDR2 as FNYEAQ.

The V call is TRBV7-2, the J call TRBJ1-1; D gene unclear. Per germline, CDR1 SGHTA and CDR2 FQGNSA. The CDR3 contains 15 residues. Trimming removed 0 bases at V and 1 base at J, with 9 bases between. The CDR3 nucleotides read TGTGCCAGCAGCTTAGCCCCGACGGGGAACACTGAAGCTTTCTTT. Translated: CASSLAPTGNTEAFF. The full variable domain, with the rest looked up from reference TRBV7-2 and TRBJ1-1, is GAGVSQSPSNKVTEKGKDVELRCDPISGHTALYWYRQSLGQGLEFLIYFQGNSAPDKSGLPSDRFSAERTGGSVSTLTIQRTQQEDSAVYLCASSLAPTGNTEAFFGQGTRLTVV.